This TCR beta chain originates from a study of CD8 T cells in ankylosing spondylitis. Unmatched junction bases numbered 9, after V lost 5 bases and J lost 7 bases. Germline loops: CDR1 SGHVS, CDR2 FNYEAQ. This CDR3 is built from 16 residues. Molecular-barcoded quantitative 5'-RACE produced these TCR beta libraries. TCRdb re-derived calls from the 5' RACE reads in MiXCR, one entry per CDR3 protein. The table has some 840,000 distinct CDR3 sequences, 10% to 15% seen once. Worth noting for this clonotype: The antigen remains unidentified.

Study outcomes and limitations: Previous work reported some of these motif variants in the synovial fluid and blood of reactive arthritis. Seemingly characteristic of ankylosing spondylitis blood was a TCR beta motif consisting of about 8 highly homologous variants. The study looked at matched synovial fluid samples from ankylosing spondylitis patients. Disease-linked clones were reported to be significantly enriched there. Relatively rare in peripheral blood, disease-linked clones were also CD8+.

The sequence came from a male donor with ankylosing spondylitis. Specimen: blood, either unsorted or a sorted T cell fraction (not recorded which). The chain is built from TRBV7-6 and TRBJ2-1, with 12 nucleotides matching TRBD2. CDR3 sequence reads: CASSASLAGGENEQFF. The CDR3 DNA is TGTGCCAGCAGCGCCTCACTAGCGGGAGGAGAAAATGAGCAGTTCTTC.